This T cell receptor beta chain comes out of a study of blood T cells in healthy people across ages. Using a J-beta primer mix together with a sample-barcoded 5' primer, a second PCR was run for roughly 6 to 11 cycles. The authors tagged each cDNA molecule using a template-switch adaptor with 12 random nucleotides. TCRdb reanalysed the 5' RACE reads using MiXCR and keeps one entry per CDR3 protein. The profile shows about 1.4 million distinct CDR3 sequences, 59% of them singletons. For this clonotype: Its matching antigen is unknown.

Study-wide results and limits: Conclusively comparing naive with antigen-experienced cells was impossible with unsorted PBMCs. In older individuals, TCR beta diversity per million T cells was lower, falling roughly linearly with age.

V lost 6 bases, J lost 2 bases, and 14 bases lay in between. The germline CDR1 and CDR2 sequences are SQVTM and ANQGSEA. This CDR3 comprises 14 residues. The chain carries TRBV29-1 and TRBJ1-5, with a tentative D call TRBD1 (6 bases). What was sequenced was blood. The clonotype comes from a man aged 18 to 29 in good health. CDR3 nucleotide sequence: TGCAGCGTCTCACAGGGTGGGGGCAATCAGCCCCAGCATTTT. Translating gives CSVSQGGGNQPQHF.